What follows is one T cell receptor beta chain and its context. The entry originates in a study of T-cell reconstitution after alpha-beta-depleted transplantation in children. Preparing the TCRbeta library involved the use of unique molecular identifiers. Via MiXCR, TCRdb re-called the PCR reads, giving one row per CDR3 protein. The sample carries approximately 490,000 distinct CDR3 sequences, about 11% recorded once. This CDR3 contains 15 residues. Germline V CDR1 and CDR2: DFQATT, SNEGSKA (reference sequence). V lost 0 bases, J lost 3 bases, and 6 bases stayed unmatched. This receptor was taken from a child aged 2 to 15 with inherited bone marrow failure, due to receive a stem cell transplant. The sequences come from PBMCs, collected before TCRalphabeta/CD19-depleted stem cell transplant. The V call is TRBV20-1, the J call TRBJ1-2, with 8 bases identical to TRBD1. This CDR3 reads CSARDLQGADYGYTF. The CDR3, as DNA: TGCAGTGCTAGAGATCTTCAGGGGGCCGACTATGGCTACACCTTC.